Listed here are 3 T cell receptor beta chains from one sample, sequenced in a study of radiation and T cells in renal cell carcinoma. Assay: immunoSEQ multiplex PCR; the TCRdb copy retains only in-frame clones and omits some. Of some 120,000 clones listed, over 75% were seen once; the top ten hold 1.5% to 2%. Time point indicated: blood 2 weeks post-SBRT. The treatment denotes: 15 Gy SBRT to primary tumor, nephrectomy 4 weeks later. This material consisted of blood, taken from a patient whose treatment included radiotherapy and nephrectomy. Receptors originate from a woman aged 55-69 years with renal cell carcinoma.

The chain couples TRBV6-6 to TRBJ1-1, with D possibly TRBD1 on 5 matching bases. Germline V lookup: CDR1 MNHNY, CDR2 SVGAGI (reference sequence). Trimming left V 2 bases short and J 4 bases short, with 11 bases between. This CDR3 region has 14 residues. CDR3 sequence reads: CASSYDIGGTEAFF. Written as DNA, the CDR3 is TGTGCCAGCAGTTACGATATCGGGGGCACTGAAGCTTTCTTT.

This clone was seen only a few times. CDR3 sequence: CASSFDRANTEAFF. CDR3 bases: TGTGCCAGCTCCTTCGACAGGGCGAACACTGAAGCTTTCTTT. The chain employs TRBV18 and TRBJ1-1; 7 positions match TRBD1. The V gene end was trimmed by 6 bases and the J gene end by 1 base; junction bases not matched to a gene: 5. This CDR3 has 14 amino acids. Germline CDR1 and CDR2: KGHSH and LQKENI.

The rearrangement uses TRBV18 and TRBJ1-1; unclear D gene. The germline V gene has CDR1 KGHSH and CDR2 LQKENI. The V end lost 4 bases, the J end lost 0 bases, and 15 bases lay between the germline ends. The CDR3 sequence is 16 residues long. The CDR3 reads CASSLTSAEMNTEAFF. The CDR3 DNA reads as TGTGCCAGCTCACTGACGTCCGCAGAGATGAACACTGAAGCTTTCTTT. Full variable domain (missing parts from reference TRBV18 and TRBJ1-1): NAGVMQNPRHLVRRRGQEARLRCSPMKGHSHVYWYRQLPEEGLKFMVYLQKENIIDESGMPKERFSAEFPKEGPSILRIQQVVRGDSAAYFCASSLTSAEMNTEAFFGQGTRLTVV.